What follows describes a single T cell receptor beta chain. This clone was picked up one time. Its antigen is currently not known. No per-base quality is available; no much larger clone lies one base away. This record comes from a study of cytomegalovirus exposure and HLA in healthy donors (dated by TCRdb to 2016 to 2017). About the investigation overall: According to an earlier analysis of several hundred of the donors, some 170 million T cells yielded 100 million or so unique TCR beta sequences and 276 Gb of sequence data. To predict cytomegalovirus infection status, the study brought together high-throughput TCR immunosequencing, statistical association of individual TCRs with disease status, and machine learning. Besides the first cohort of more than 650 subjects, a separate validation cohort made up of roughly 120 different subjects was used. The aim of the study was to test whether cataloging public T cell receptors could identify signatures of past pathogen exposure. The number of donors typed differed by locus, with about 629-640 for A, B, C, DRB1 and DQB1, more than 500 for DQA1, about 610 for DPA1, and about 450 for DPB1. The study profiled the T cell repertoires of 500 to 800 subjects by immunosequencing and related them to cytomegalovirus serostatus. On average, approximately 250,000 unique TCR beta nucleotide sequences were sequenced per donor among some 420 genotyped donors of the cohort, with 15% to 20% of those sequences being non-productive. Every discovery cohort repertoire had been produced on one sequencing platform. A handful of DR-DQ haplotypes were handled as single units for association and clustering because linkage in the cohort was strong. An early release that covered 640 HLA-typed donors contained around 300 gigabases of sequencing data and tens of millions of unique TCR sequences. A later genetic analysis used genome-wide SNP genotypes for about 65% of the 666 donors, treating that subset as a discovery cohort. Both class I and class II loci were covered by HLA typing, at four-digit resolution. In the later analysis, no new phenotypic data were used to find candidate immune exposures; instead, reliance was placed on TCR beta sequences and their occurrence across donors. Among the roughly 400 genotyped donors, around 81% belonged to the genetic ancestry cluster associated with self-reported Caucasian donors. In an earlier analysis of roughly 600 of the donors, high-throughput TCR beta sequencing was used to judge whether each TCR beta V gene segment behaved as functional or pseudogenic. To study patterns of TCR occurrence, a later analysis re-analyzed previously published TCR beta repertoires from 666 donors and added high-resolution HLA genotyping. Donor age, sex, ethnicity and CMV serostatus were compiled together with the repertoire data.

Summary of the overall study and its limitations: In a later analysis, around 17,000 TCR beta sequences were associated with specific HLA alleles at a false discovery rate of 0.05. V-gene and J-gene trimming of TCR beta chains was associated with a missense DCLRE1C variant in a later genetic analysis, and the association was replicated in an independent cohort. In a later analysis, TCR association rates were found to vary across HLA loci, with the most associated TCRs seen for DRB1 alleles and the fewest for HLA-C alleles. In a later analysis, several top co-occurrence clusters were reported to appear linked to parvovirus B19, influenza, CMV and Epstein-Barr virus. An earlier analysis of around 500 of the donors showed that most TCR beta V segments appeared in productive rearrangements either about 87% or about 30% of the time, which broadly matched IMGT annotations. A later analysis found that HLA-associated TCR beta chains were more clonally expanded and had lower generation probabilities than equally common non-associated chains. According to the authors, the approach could potentially be generalized to other disease states and immunological phenotypes. While some public TCRs were present in many individuals, most TCR sequences turned up only very rarely across donors. The classifier was reported to diagnose cytomegalovirus status with high specificity and sensitivity in both the original cohort and the validation cohort. The study gave a list of some 150 TCR beta chains associated with cytomegalovirus. The earlier analysis of fewer than 750 of the donors excluded some 16 rarely observed V segments, including chromosome 9 orphons, because counts were too low. Because HLA typing was missing for some donors at each locus, association tests included only the typed subset. Strong co-occurrence of HLA alleles, especially DR and DQ, made assigning TCR associations to individual alleles difficult. Immune exposure information for the cohort was limited to CMV serostatus. A cluster of highly shared sequence variants was judged likely to represent a technical artifact of the sequencing pipeline. In vitro tests confirmed that three of the cytomegalovirus-associated TCR beta chains recognize cytomegalovirus antigens. Most CMV-associated TCR beta chains appeared to be HLA-restricted in a later analysis, and the HLA associations seemed to be driven largely by CMV exposure. According to a later genetic analysis, donors in an Asian-associated ancestry cluster had fewer N-insertions in productive TCRs than the approximately 710-donor mean. A further reported finding was that TCR beta sequences accurately predicted the HLA-A and HLA-B alleles for most subjects in the first cohort. Correlated functional status among segregating V segments might be attributable to linkage disequilibrium, but an unknown experimental factor could not be ruled out. Sequencing depth was assumed to be roughly uniform across donors in the presence/absence analyses, though that assumption may not hold. In this cohort, only TCR beta chains were sequenced, and detectable features were limited by the absence of alpha or paired-chain data. Some IMGT-functional V segments, including TRBV6-2 and TRBV6-3, could not be told apart with the 87-base-pair reads, so those segments were excluded.

The library was made by the immunoSEQ multiplex PCR assay. For the multiplex PCR, a mixture combining 60 forward primers for TCR Vbeta segments and 13 reverse primers for TCR Jbeta segments was used. A multiplex PCR assay on genomic DNA amplified the CDR3 region of rearranged TCR beta genes. On the Illumina HiSeq System, the amplified TCR beta libraries were sequenced as 87-base-pair reads. Regarding the original processing steps: In a later analysis, 77 million or so unique TCR beta chains were counted across the 666 repertoires, and some 10 million of these chains were shared by at least two donors. To remove PCR and sequencing errors, raw reads were error-corrected and collapsed into unique sequences using a nearest-neighbor algorithm that merged closely related sequences. Alignment of CDR3 sequences to IMGT reference sequences was used to assign V, D and J gene segments. For a sequence to be retained, at least a six-nucleotide match to both a V gene segment and a J gene segment was required. A rearrangement was called productive if the CDR3 had no stop codons and remained in frame with V and J, and every other rearrangement was called non-productive. CDR3 was defined according to IMGT convention as the region running from the second conserved V-encoded cysteine to the conserved J-encoded phenylalanine. Sequences without an unambiguous match to a single V gene segment were excluded from the earlier analysis of about 630 of the donors. In an earlier analysis of 500 to 750 of the donors, V segments were called functional above 56.7% productive rearrangements and were called segregating when the between-donor standard deviation exceeded 5%. A statistical classification framework was developed to diagnose cytomegalovirus status using the catalog of TCR beta chain sequences. A later analysis assigned V and J genes by comparing TCR nucleotide sequences with IMGT/GENE-DB human TR gene sequences. The TCRdist pipeline was used in a later analysis to assign CDR3 sequences and most-parsimonious VDJ recombination scenarios. A later analysis defined each TCR beta chain by its CDR3 amino acid sequence plus V-gene family, and excluded reads lacking a unique V-gene family. As a way to deal with suspected cross-contamination and a sequencing artifact, a later analysis dropped approximately 590 nucleotide sequences that were highly shared and had low generation probability. For each public chain, a later analysis derived a clonal expansion index from normalized ranks of inferred template counts within each repertoire. In a later analysis, generation probabilities were computed with a VDJ recombination model fitted to out-of-frame rearrangements, and the resulting probabilities were checked against IGoR. In a later analysis, hypergeometric tests were used to score TCR-TCR, TCR-HLA and TCR-CMV co-occurrence, with a repertoire-size bias correction applied to TCR pairs. To estimate false discovery rates, a later analysis permuted the HLA or CMV assignments 20 times. In a later analysis, co-occurring TCRs were grouped with DBSCAN, and TCRdist sequence similarity was added when clustering was performed within HLA-allele-positive subsets. Repertoires with fewer than 30,000 or more than 120,000 public chains were left out of co-occurrence clustering, as were four to six repertoires with anomalous nucleotide sharing. Not all clones reach the TCRdb copy of this immuneACCESS table, which keeps in-frame sequences only. Checked studies attribute under half of the gap to unresolved V genes and leave the rest unexplained. V, J and clone size were drawn from that table, and D and trimming were deduced from the DNA. This sample lists over 150,000 clones; 80% were detected once. The ten largest account for 8% to 10% of the sample.

The cohort was made up of 666 healthy bone marrow donors. All cohort members were sampled while nominally healthy, although unrecorded immune exposures were likely present. The donor was CMV seropositive and was included in the group of 250 to 350 seropositive cohort members. Every donor gave a peripheral blood sample, and the peripheral blood mononuclear cells from that sample were used for TCR beta sequencing. Genomic DNA extraction from the blood cell samples was performed with the Qiagen DNeasy Blood Extraction Kit. Spanning cysteine to phenylalanine, the CDR3 consists of 15 amino acids. CDR3 DNA is the only sequence kept; it has 45 bases, read in frame from the first base. Trimmed from V: 0 bases; trimmed from J: 5 bases; junction bases lacking a gene match: 5. The germline V gene specifies MNHEY as CDR1 and SVGAGI as CDR2.

The chain couples TRBV6-5 to TRBJ1-1, with 8 middle bases fitting TRBD1. What was sequenced was PBMCs. The TCR was taken from a man between 18 and 35 years old in good health and CMV-seropositive. This receptor has the CDR3 CASSYSGQGGTEAFF. The DNA reads TGTGCCAGCAGTTACTCCGGACAGGGAGGGACTGAAGCTTTCTTT.